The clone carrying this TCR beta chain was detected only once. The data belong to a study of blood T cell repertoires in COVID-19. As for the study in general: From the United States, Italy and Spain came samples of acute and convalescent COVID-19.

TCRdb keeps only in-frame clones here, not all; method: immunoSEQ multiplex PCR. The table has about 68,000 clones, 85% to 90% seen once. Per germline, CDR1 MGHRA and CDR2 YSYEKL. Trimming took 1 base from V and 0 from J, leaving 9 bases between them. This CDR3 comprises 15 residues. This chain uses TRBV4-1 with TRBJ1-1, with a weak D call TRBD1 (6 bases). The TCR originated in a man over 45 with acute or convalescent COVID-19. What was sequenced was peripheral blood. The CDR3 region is CASSQVTGLNTEAFF. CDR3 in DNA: TGCGCCAGCAGCCAAGTCACAGGGCTGAACACTGAAGCTTTCTTT.